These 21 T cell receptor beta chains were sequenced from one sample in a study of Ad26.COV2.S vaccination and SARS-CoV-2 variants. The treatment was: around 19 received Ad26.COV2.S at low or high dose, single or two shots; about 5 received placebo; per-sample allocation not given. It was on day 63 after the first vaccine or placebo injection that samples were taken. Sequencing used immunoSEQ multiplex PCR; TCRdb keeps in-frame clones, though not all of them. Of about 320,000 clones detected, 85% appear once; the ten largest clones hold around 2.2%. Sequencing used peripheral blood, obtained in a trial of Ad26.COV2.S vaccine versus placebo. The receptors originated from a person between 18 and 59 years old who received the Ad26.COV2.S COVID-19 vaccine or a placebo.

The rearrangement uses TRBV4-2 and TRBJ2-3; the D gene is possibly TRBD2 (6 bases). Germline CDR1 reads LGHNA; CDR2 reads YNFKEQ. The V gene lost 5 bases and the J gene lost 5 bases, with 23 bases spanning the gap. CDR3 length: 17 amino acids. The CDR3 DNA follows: TGTGCCAGCAGCGGGGGGTGGGGCACGGGTTCTGGAGATACGCAGTATTTT. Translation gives CASSGGWGTGSGDTQYF.

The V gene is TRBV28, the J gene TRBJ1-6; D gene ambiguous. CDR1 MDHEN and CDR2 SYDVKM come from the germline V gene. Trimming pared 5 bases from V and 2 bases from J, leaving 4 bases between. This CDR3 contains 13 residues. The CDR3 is CASSQAYNSPLHF. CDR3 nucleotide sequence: TGTGCCAGCAGTCAGGCCTATAATTCACCCCTCCACTTT.

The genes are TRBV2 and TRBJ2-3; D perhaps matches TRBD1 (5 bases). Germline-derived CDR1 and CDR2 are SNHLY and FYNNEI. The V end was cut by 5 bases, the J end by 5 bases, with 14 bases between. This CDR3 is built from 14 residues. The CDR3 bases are TGTGCCAGCAGTCTAATCAGGGTCGGAGATACGCAGTATTTT. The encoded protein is CASSLIRVGDTQYF.

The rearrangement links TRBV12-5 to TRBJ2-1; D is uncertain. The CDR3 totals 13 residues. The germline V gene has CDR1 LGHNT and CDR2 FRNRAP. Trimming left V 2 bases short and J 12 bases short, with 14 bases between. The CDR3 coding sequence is TGTGCTAGTGGTTTGTCCCCCAGTGGTTGGCAGTTCTTC. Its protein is CASGLSPSGWQFF.

The DNA of the CDR3 is TGTGCCAGCTCACCACCGACCGGGACAGGGGATAATGAAAAACTGTTTTTT. Its translation is CASSPPTGTGDNEKLFF. This chain links TRBV18 with TRBJ1-4; 10 positions agree with TRBD1. The CDR3 consists of 17 residues. The V and J ends lost 0 bases and 4 bases, in that order; junction bases with no gene match: 5. Germline-derived CDR1 and CDR2 are KGHSH and LQKENI.

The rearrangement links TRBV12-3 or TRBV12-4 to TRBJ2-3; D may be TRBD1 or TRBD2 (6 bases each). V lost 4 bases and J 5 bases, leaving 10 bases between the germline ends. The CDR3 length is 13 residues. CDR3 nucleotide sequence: TGTGCCAGCAGTTACGGGGGCAGAGATACGCAGTATTTT. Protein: CASSYGGRDTQYF.

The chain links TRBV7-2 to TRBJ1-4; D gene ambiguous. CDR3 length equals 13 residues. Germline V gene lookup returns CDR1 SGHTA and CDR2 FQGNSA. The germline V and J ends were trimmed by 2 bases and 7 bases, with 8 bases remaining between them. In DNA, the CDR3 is TGTGCCAGCAGCTTATCCCGAGGTGAAAAACTGTTTTTT. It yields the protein CASSLSRGEKLFF.

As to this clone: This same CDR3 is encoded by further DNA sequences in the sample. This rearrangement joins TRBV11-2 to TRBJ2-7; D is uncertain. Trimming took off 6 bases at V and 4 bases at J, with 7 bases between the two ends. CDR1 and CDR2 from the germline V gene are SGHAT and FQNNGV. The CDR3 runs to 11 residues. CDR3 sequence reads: CASSPNYEQYF. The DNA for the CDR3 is TGTGCCAGCAGTCCAAATTACGAGCAGTACTTC. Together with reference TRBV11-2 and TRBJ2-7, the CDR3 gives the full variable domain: EAGVAQSPRYKIIEKRQSVAFWCNPISGHATLYWYQQILGQGPKLLIQFQNNGVVDDSQLPKDRFSAERLKGVDSTLKIQPAKLEDSAVYLCASSPNYEQYFGPGTRLTVT.

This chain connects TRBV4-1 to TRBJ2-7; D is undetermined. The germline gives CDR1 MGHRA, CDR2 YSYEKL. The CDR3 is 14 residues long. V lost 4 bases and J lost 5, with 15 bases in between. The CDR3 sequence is CASSLHAELNEQYF. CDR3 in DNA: TGCGCCAGCAGCCTCCACGCGGAGCTCAACGAGCAGTACTTC.

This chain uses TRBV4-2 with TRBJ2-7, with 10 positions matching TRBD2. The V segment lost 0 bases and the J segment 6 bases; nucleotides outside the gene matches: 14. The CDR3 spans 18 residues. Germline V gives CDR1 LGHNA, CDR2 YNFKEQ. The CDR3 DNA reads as TGTGCCAGCAGCCAAGATCCCATGGGGAGCGGGGGGGCCATCGAGCAGTACTTC. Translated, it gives CASSQDPMGSGGAIEQYF.

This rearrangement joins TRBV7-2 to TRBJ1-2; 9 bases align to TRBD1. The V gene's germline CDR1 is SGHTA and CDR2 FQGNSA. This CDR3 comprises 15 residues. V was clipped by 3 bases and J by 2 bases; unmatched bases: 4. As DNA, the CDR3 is TGTGCCAGCAGCTTTCCGGGACAGGGAAACTATGGCTACACCTTC. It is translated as CASSFPGQGNYGYTF.

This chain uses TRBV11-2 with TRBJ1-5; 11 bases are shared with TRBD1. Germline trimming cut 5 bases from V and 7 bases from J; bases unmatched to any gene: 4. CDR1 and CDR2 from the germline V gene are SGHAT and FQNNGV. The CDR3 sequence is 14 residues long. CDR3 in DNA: TGTGCCAGCAGCCCTGGGACAGGGGGACAGCCCCAGCATTTT. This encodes CASSPGTGGQPQHF. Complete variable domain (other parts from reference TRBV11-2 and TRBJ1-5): EAGVAQSPRYKIIEKRQSVAFWCNPISGHATLYWYQQILGQGPKLLIQFQNNGVVDDSQLPKDRFSAERLKGVDSTLKIQPAKLEDSAVYLCASSPGTGGQPQHFGDGTRLSIL.

The CDR3 loop reads CASSLGWGADTQYF. DNA of the CDR3: TGTGCCAGCAGCTTGGGCTGGGGCGCAGATACGCAGTATTTT. The rearrangement links TRBV11-2 to TRBJ2-3; D possibly corresponds to TRBD1 (5 bases). This CDR3 has 14 residues. V lost 3 bases and J lost 4, with 11 bases in between. Germline values: CDR1 SGHAT, CDR2 FQNNGV.

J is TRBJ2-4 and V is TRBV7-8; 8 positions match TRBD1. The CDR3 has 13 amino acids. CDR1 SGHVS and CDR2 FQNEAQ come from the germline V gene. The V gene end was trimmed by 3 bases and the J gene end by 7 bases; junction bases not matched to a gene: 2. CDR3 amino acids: CASSFWDRNIQYF. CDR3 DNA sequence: TGTGCCAGCAGCTTTTGGGACAGGAACATTCAGTACTTC.

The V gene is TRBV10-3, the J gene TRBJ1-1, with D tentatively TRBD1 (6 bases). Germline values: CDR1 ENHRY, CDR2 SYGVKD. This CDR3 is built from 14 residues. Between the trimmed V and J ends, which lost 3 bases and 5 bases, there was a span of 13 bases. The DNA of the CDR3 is TGTGCCATCAGTGACGGGGGGCAGAGGACTGAAGCTTTCTTT. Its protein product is CAISDGGQRTEAFF.

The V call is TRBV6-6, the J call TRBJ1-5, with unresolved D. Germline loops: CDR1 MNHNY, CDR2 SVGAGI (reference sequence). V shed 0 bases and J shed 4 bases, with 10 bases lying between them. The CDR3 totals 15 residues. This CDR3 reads CASSYSSVSNQPQHF. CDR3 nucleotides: TGTGCCAGCAGTTACTCGAGCGTCTCAAATCAGCCCCAGCATTTT.

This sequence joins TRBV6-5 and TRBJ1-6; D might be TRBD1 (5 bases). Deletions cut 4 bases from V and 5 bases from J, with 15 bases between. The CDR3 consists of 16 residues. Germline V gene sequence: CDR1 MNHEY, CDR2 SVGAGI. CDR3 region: CASSWTEGPNNSPLHF. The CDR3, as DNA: TGTGCCAGCAGTTGGACGGAGGGGCCAAATAATTCACCCCTCCACTTT.

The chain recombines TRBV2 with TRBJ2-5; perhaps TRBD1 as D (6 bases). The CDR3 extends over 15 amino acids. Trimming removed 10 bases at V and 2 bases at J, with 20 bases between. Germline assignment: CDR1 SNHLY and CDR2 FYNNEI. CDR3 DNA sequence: TGTGCCACCAAGCACCAGGGGTCTGAACAAGAGACCCAGTACTTC. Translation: CATKHQGSEQETQYF.

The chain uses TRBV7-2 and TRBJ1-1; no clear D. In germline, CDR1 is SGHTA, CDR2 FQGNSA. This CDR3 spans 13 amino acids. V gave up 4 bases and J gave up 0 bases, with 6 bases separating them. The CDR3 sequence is CASSSSLNTEAFF. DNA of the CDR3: TGTGCCAGCAGCTCGAGTCTGAACACTGAAGCTTTCTTT.

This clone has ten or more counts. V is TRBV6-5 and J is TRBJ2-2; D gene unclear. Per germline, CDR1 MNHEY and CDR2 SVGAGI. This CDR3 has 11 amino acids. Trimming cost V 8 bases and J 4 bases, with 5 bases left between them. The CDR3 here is CASCLTGELFF. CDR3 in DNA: TGTGCCAGCTGCCTCACCGGGGAGCTGTTTTTT.

The CDR3 coding sequence is TGTGCCAGCAGCAAGAAACTCCGGGACGGCAACCAGCCCCAGCATTTT. Protein product: CASSKKLRDGNQPQHF. This chain joins TRBV21-1 and TRBJ1-5. TRBV21-1 is flagged as a pseudogene. The CDR3 extends over 16 amino acids.